The 7 T cell receptor beta chains presented below share a single source sample, sequenced in a study of response to subunit inactivated influenza vaccine. TCRdb analysed the RT-PCR reads with MiXCR anew, one entry per CDR3 protein. The top ten clones hold approximately 14% of a sample with some 500,000 distinct CDR3 sequences, 10% to 15% of them seen once. The sequencing used PBMCs from blood, collected roughly 47 days after vaccination. These receptors were taken from a man in his fifties or sixties who received an inactivated influenza vaccine.

Only a few counts were recorded for this clonotype. The chain employs TRBV29-1 and TRBJ2-2; D not resolved. This CDR3 has 15 residues. V shed 5 bases and J shed 0 bases, with 13 bases lying between them. Germline CDR1 and CDR2: SQVTM and ANQGSEA. CDR3 DNA sequence: TGCAGCGTTCAATTTGCGAGAACGAACACCGGGGAGCTGTTTTTT. It encodes CSVQFARTNTGELFF.

This clonotype has more than one count but fewer than ten. The chain uses TRBV5-1 and TRBJ2-5; 10 bases agree with TRBD2. Germline lookup yields CDR1 SGHRS and CDR2 YFSETQ. V lost 0 bases and J lost 0; bases outside the gene matches: 5. The CDR3 runs 17 residues. CDR3: CASSLAKGLAYQETQYF. The DNA for the CDR3 is TGCGCCAGCAGCTTGGCCAAGGGACTAGCGTACCAAGAGACCCAGTACTTC.

This clonotype was seen only a few times. Sequence at one end of the junction differs from germline and may be a read error. The chain links TRBV7-2 to TRBJ2-1; no firm D call. Germline V CDR1 and CDR2: SGHTA, FQGNSA. This CDR3 comprises 12 residues. CDR3 sequence reads: CASSFLSTEQPF. Here the CDR3 DNA reads TGTGCCAGCAGCTTTCTTAGCACTGAGCAGCCCTTC.

The rearrangement joins TRBV10-3 to TRBJ2-2; the D is unclear. CDR3 length equals 14 residues. Trimming shortened V by 6 bases and J by 0 bases, and 8 bases separated the two germline ends. Germline loops: CDR1 ENHRY, CDR2 SYGVKD. In nucleotides, the CDR3 is TGTGCCATCAGGGTACCCGCGAACACCGGGGAGCTGTTTTTT. This translates into CAIRVPANTGELFF.

The V gene is TRBV11-2, the J gene TRBJ2-5, with D perhaps TRBD2 (7 bases). Germline CDR1 is SGHAT and CDR2 is FQNNGV. There are 15 residues in the CDR3. Trimming removed 3 bases at V and 3 bases at J, with 14 bases between. CDR3 nucleotide sequence: TGTGCCAGCAGCTTCTTCACAGGGAGGGAAGAGACCCAGTACTTC. Protein: CASSFFTGREETQYF.

This clonotype was observed at least ten times. V gene TRBV18 combines with J gene TRBJ2-7, with 8 bases that match TRBD2. The CDR3 is made up of 13 amino acids. V gave up 8 bases and J gave up 3 bases; unmatched junction bases: 6. Germline V gives CDR1 KGHSH, CDR2 LQKENI. The CDR3 DNA is TGTGCCAGCAGCCCCGGGACTAGCTACGAGCAGTACTTC. This codes for CASSPGTSYEQYF.

This chain links TRBV18 with TRBJ2-2; the D is unclear. The CDR3 sequence is 14 residues long. V was cut by 2 bases and J by 1 base, with 5 bases left in between. Germline V gene lookup returns CDR1 KGHSH and CDR2 LQKENI. This chain's CDR3 is CASSPNRNTGELFF. The CDR3 coding sequence is TGTGCCAGCTCACCAAACCGGAACACCGGGGAGCTGTTTTTT.